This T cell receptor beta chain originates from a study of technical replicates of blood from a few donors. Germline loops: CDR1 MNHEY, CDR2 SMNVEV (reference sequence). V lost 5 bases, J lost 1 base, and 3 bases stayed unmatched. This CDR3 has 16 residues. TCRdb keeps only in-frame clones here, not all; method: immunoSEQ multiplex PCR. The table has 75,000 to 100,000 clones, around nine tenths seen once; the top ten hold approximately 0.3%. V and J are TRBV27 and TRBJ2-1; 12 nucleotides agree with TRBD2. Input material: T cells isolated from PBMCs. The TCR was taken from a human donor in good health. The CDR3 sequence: CASSPLAGGSYNEQFF. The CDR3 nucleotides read TGTGCCAGCAGTCCCCTAGCGGGAGGGTCCTACAATGAGCAGTTCTTC.